The source of this T cell receptor (beta chain) is a study of blood T cell repertoires in COVID-19. On the study more broadly: There were acute and convalescent COVID-19 samples, and they came from the United States, Italy and Spain. Sources were T cells, B-cell-depleted T cells, or PBMCs; the material itself was cDNA or gDNA.

V was pared by 5 bases and J by 4 bases, with 11 bases between. The CDR3 sequence is 14 residues long. Looked up from germline, CDR1 is LNHDA and CDR2 is SQIVND (reference sequence). Per the authors' pipeline: Estimated nucleated cell counts came from reference gene primer amplification. Libraries were prepared by immunoSEQ multiplex PCR; TCRdb keeps only in-frame clonotypes and omits some of them. V and J calls and clone size come straight from that table; D and trimming were deduced from the DNA. The data contain 400,000 to 450,000 clones, 86% of them singletons. Sequences were obtained from peripheral blood. The J gene is TRBJ1-4, the V gene TRBV19, with D unclear. This sequence originates from a woman younger than 45 with active or convalescent COVID-19. CDR3 DNA sequence: TGTGCCAGTAGTGTCCCGGGAGGTAATGAAAAACTGTTTTTT. Protein product: CASSVPGGNEKLFF.